This entry lists 23 T cell receptor beta chains sequenced from one sample in a study of T cell therapy after organ transplantation. No antigens are known for them. Sequenced by immunoSEQ multiplex PCR; TCRdb stores in-frame clones only, minus some. The repertoire holds 45,000 to 50,000 clones, with approximately 94% as singletons. The sequencing here drew on CD8+ T cells from blood, taken before autologous CMV-specific T cell therapy. The receptors originated from a human patient who had received a solid organ transplant and had CMV disease.

This clone was seen a handful of times. This rearrangement joins TRBV6-6 to TRBJ2-1; weak D call: TRBD2 (6 bases). The CDR3 spans 14 residues. V was shortened by 6 bases and J by 1 base, with 10 bases between the two germline ends. The germline gives CDR1 MNHNY, CDR2 SVGAGI (reference sequence). The CDR3 DNA follows: TGTGCCAGCAGCGTCGCGGGATCCTACAATGAGCAGTTCTTC. Encoded protein: CASSVAGSYNEQFF.

The gene calls are TRBV5-8 and TRBJ2-7; no clear D. This CDR3 has 11 residues. V was shortened by 0 bases and J by 4 bases, with 2 bases between the two germline ends. The V gene's germline CDR1 is SGHTS and CDR2 YDEGEE. The CDR3, as DNA: TGTGCCAGCAGCTTGGAGTACGAGCAGTACTTC. As protein: CASSLEYEQYF.

The rearrangement links TRBV25-1 to TRBJ1-2, with 7 bases identical to TRBD1. Germline V CDR1 and CDR2: MGHDK, SYGVNS. The CDR3 is 12 amino acids. J was trimmed by 8 bases and V by 6 bases; bases with no gene match: 6. The CDR3, as DNA: TGTGCCAGCAGACAGGGGAATGAAGGCTACACCTTC. Its protein product is CASRQGNEGYTF.

The gene calls are TRBV29-1 and TRBJ2-4; D might be TRBD1 (5 bases). The CDR3 has 12 residues. Trimming cost V 4 bases and J 2 bases, with 6 bases left between them. The germline V gene encodes CDR1 SQVTM and CDR2 ANQGSEA. CDR3 DNA sequence: TGCAGCGTTGCAGGGTCCAAAAACATTCAGTACTTC. As protein: CSVAGSKNIQYF.

This chain links TRBV5-4 with TRBJ2-5; 7 nucleotides line up with TRBD1. The CDR3 is 14 residues long. Germline V gene sequence: CDR1 SGHNT, CDR2 YYREEE (reference sequence). Germline trimming cut 4 bases from V and 1 base from J; bases unmatched to any gene: 4. As DNA, the CDR3 is TGTGCCAGCAGCCAGAGGGACAGCCAAGAGACCCAGTACTTC. Protein sequence: CASSQRDSQETQYF.

The chain is built from TRBV30 and TRBJ2-2, with 11 bases aligning to TRBD2. The CDR3 is 15 residues long. Germline loops: CDR1 GTSNPN, CDR2 SVGIG (reference sequence). V was pared by 2 bases and J by 6 bases, with 5 bases of the junction left unmatched. For the CDR3, the DNA is TGTGCCTGGAGTCTACTAGCGGGAGTGGCCGGGGAGCTGTTTTTT. Its translation: CAWSLLAGVAGELFF.

This sequence joins TRBV9 and TRBJ1-5; TRBD1 agrees at 7 bases. The CDR3 covers 15 residues. Germline values: CDR1 SGDLS, CDR2 YYNGEE. Trimming cost V 4 bases and J 4 bases; bases outside gene matches: 8. CDR3 amino acids: CASSPGTEGNQPQHF. CDR3 coding DNA: TGTGCCAGCAGCCCCGGGACAGAAGGGAATCAGCCCCAGCATTTT.

V gene TRBV30 combines with J gene TRBJ2-1, with TRBD2 identical over 10 bases. Germline V lookup: CDR1 GTSNPN, CDR2 SVGIG (reference sequence). V shed 3 bases and J 5 bases; nucleotides not matched to a gene: 7. The CDR3 extends over 15 amino acids. The CDR3 region is CAWRNPTSGNNEQFF. In DNA form, the CDR3 reads TGTGCCTGGAGGAATCCTACTAGCGGGAACAATGAGCAGTTCTTC.

V and J are TRBV19 and TRBJ2-1; the D is unclear. Germline loops: CDR1 LNHDA, CDR2 SQIVND (reference sequence). V was trimmed by 3 bases and J by 7 bases, leaving 10 bases between them. This CDR3 is 13 amino acids long. CDR3 loop: CASSISSWNEQFF. In DNA form, the CDR3 reads TGTGCCAGTAGTATCAGTAGTTGGAATGAGCAGTTCTTC.

V usage is TRBV7-9 and J usage is TRBJ2-7, with D maybe TRBD1 (5 bases). CDR3 length: 14 amino acids. With 1 base removed from V and 2 bases from J, the gap between germline ends came to 9 bases. Germline-derived CDR1 and CDR2 are SEHNR and FQNEAQ (reference sequence). CDR3 nucleotides: TGTGCCAGCAGCTTAGGGGGCAACCCCTACGAGCAGTACTTC. Translation gives CASSLGGNPYEQYF.

The chain employs TRBV27 and TRBJ2-7; D call uncertain. This CDR3 spans 16 amino acids. Between the trimmed V and J ends, which lost 0 bases and 0 bases, there was a span of 12 bases. Germline CDR1 MNHEY, CDR2 SMNVEV (reference sequence). CDR3 residues: CASSLSARPLSYEQYF. CDR3 DNA: TGTGCCAGCAGTTTATCGGCGCGTCCTCTCTCCTACGAGCAGTACTTC.

V gene TRBV6-5 combines with J gene TRBJ1-4; maybe TRBD1 (6 bases). Trimming left V 6 bases short and J 5 bases short, with 16 bases between. The CDR3 contains 15 residues. In germline, CDR1 is MNHEY, CDR2 SVGAGI. In DNA, the CDR3 is TGTGCCAGCAGCCCTATCGGGGGGCGGAATGAAAAACTGTTTTTT. Translating it yields CASSPIGGRNEKLFF.

This chain uses TRBV5-1 with TRBJ2-3; D is ambiguous. The germline gives CDR1 SGHRS, CDR2 YFSETQ. The CDR3 is 15 amino acids. V shed 0 bases and J shed 0 bases, with 8 bases lying between them. The CDR3 here is CASSLAQESTDTQYF. As DNA, the CDR3 is TGCGCCAGCAGCTTGGCCCAGGAGAGCACAGATACGCAGTATTTT.

J is TRBJ1-2 and V is TRBV4-3; D unresolved. Germline V gene lookup returns CDR1 LGHNA and CDR2 YSLEER. This CDR3 spans 13 amino acids. Trimming took 3 bases from V and 3 from J, leaving 8 bases between them. The CDR3 DNA reads TGCGCCAGCAGCCATCCTTTGTACTATGGCTACACCTTC. This encodes CASSHPLYYGYTF.

The chain combines TRBV10-2 with TRBJ1-4, with D hard to call. V lost 7 bases to trimming and J lost 2 bases, with 14 bases between them. In germline, CDR1 is WSHSY, CDR2 SAAADI. The length of the CDR3 is 15 residues. CDR3 nucleotide sequence: TGCGCCAGCAAAGGGTCCCGACGTACTAATGAAAAACTGTTTTTT. It is translated as CASKGSRRTNEKLFF.

The chain combines TRBV9 with TRBJ2-7; 7 bases fit TRBD1. J lost 4 bases, V lost 0 bases, and 4 bases had no gene match. The CDR3 has 14 residues. Germline CDR1 and CDR2: SGDLS and YYNGEE. The CDR3 is CASSVEGTEYEQYF. The CDR3 DNA follows: TGTGCCAGCAGCGTAGAAGGGACAGAGTACGAGCAGTACTTC. Together with reference TRBV9 and TRBJ2-7, the CDR3 gives the full variable domain: DSGVTQTPKHLITATGQRVTLRCSPRSGDLSVYWYQQSLDQGLQFLIQYYNGEERAKGNILERFSAQQFPDLHSELNLSSLELGDSALYFCASSVEGTEYEQYFGPGTRLTVT.

This rearrangement joins TRBV6-1 to TRBJ2-7; 10 positions match TRBD2. The CDR3 has 16 residues. CDR1 and CDR2 (germline): MNHNS, SASEGT. The junction had 7 bases not matched to a gene; V was cut back by 1 base and J by 4 bases. The CDR3 DNA reads as TGTGCCAGCAGTGAAGTGGCTAGCGGGAGTACTTACGAGCAGTACTTC. This encodes CASSEVASGSTYEQYF.

V usage is TRBV6-1 and J usage is TRBJ1-5; no firm D call. Trimming took off 2 bases at V and 6 bases at J, with 8 bases between the two ends. CDR1 is MNHNS, CDR2 SASEGT, per germline. CDR3 length: 13 residues. The CDR3 sequence is CASSEILTQPQHF. The CDR3 region has the DNA TGTGCCAGCAGTGAAATTTTAACTCAGCCCCAGCATTTT.

The chain carries TRBV5-1 and TRBJ2-7, with D perhaps TRBD1 (6 bases). V dropped 3 bases and J dropped 2 bases, with 15 bases sitting between them. Germline assignment: CDR1 SGHRS and CDR2 YFSETQ. This CDR3 is 15 amino acids long. The CDR3 DNA sequence: TGCGCCAGCAGCTGGGGGCAGGCCTACCCCTACGAGCAGTACTTC. Translating it yields CASSWGQAYPYEQYF.

The chain has TRBV11-2 and TRBJ2-5; weak D call: TRBD1 (5 bases). This CDR3 has 12 amino acids. Germline V CDR1 and CDR2: SGHAT, FQNNGV. Trimming stripped 5 bases from V and 13 bases from J, with 17 bases between. The CDR3 here is CASSPWAQELYF. CDR3 DNA: TGTGCCAGCAGCCCCTGGGCACAGGAGCTGTACTTC.

For this clone: One end of the junction is discordant with germline, which a read error may explain. CDR3 DNA: TGCAGCGTTGAAGATCCGGAGCCCGGTTTT. Its translation: CSVEDPEPGF. The chain carries TRBV29-1 and TRBJ2-3; no firm D call. CDR1 SQVTM and CDR2 ANQGSEA come from the germline V gene. The CDR3 runs 10 residues.

The rearrangement uses TRBV4-3 and TRBJ1-1; D call uncertain. V shed 4 bases and J shed 2 bases, with 20 bases lying between them. The CDR3 spans 17 residues. Germline CDR1 is LGHNA and CDR2 is YSLEER. The CDR3 spells CASSLTIDSGTNTEAFF. The CDR3 DNA follows: TGCGCCAGCAGCCTGACCATTGATTCGGGTACAAACACTGAAGCTTTCTTT.

V and J are TRBV6-6 and TRBJ2-7; a weak D match, TRBD2 (5 bases). The germline V and J ends were trimmed by 2 bases and 6 bases, with 11 bases remaining between them. CDR1 is MNHNY, CDR2 SVGAGI, per germline (reference sequence). The CDR3 has 13 residues. CDR3: CASSYGLASEQYF. In DNA, the CDR3 is TGTGCCAGCAGTTACGGACTTGCTAGCGAGCAGTACTTC.